What follows is one T cell receptor beta chain and its context. The antigen it binds to is not known. Base quality data are lacking; no much larger clone is found one base away. As encoded in the germline V gene (reference sequence), CDR1 is LNHDA while CDR2 is SQIVND. The CDR3 runs 14 residues from the cysteine to the phenylalanine. The DNA shown is the 42-base CDR3, in frame from base 1. V loses 5 bases, J loses 6 bases, and the germline ends lie 17 bases apart. Library prep was done by the immunoSEQ multiplex PCR assay. TCRdb re-hosts the immuneACCESS table, in-frame sequences only. Its copies lack some clones; in the studies checked, an unresolved V gene accounts for under half of them, and the cause for the rest is not known. Recorded for this sample are 150,000 or so clones; around 88% of them occurred a single time. The ten largest make up more than 1.5% of the sample. This entry is derived from a study of control samples from healthy donors and cancer patients (TCRdb year 2020).

Recombination connected TRBV19 to TRBJ2-7; no D gene call is confident. Sequencing was performed on blood. The receptor comes from a man between 18 and 29 years old in good health. The bases are TGTGCCAGTAGTGCACCGGGCCAGCTGGCCGAGCAGTACTTC. Translated, it gives CASSAPGQLAEQYF.